This T cell receptor beta chain was captured by sequencing in a study of blood T cell repertoires in COVID-19. TCRdb's table, derived via immunoSEQ multiplex PCR, lists solely in-frame clones and lacks some. The table records fewer than 400,000 clones, more than 90% of them present only once. Recruits, aged roughly 18 to 100 years, lived in 24 US areas. Deletions cut 9 bases from V and 4 bases from J, with 19 bases between. Germline V gives CDR1 LNHDA, CDR2 SQIVND (reference sequence). The CDR3 sequence is 15 residues long. The J gene is TRBJ2-1, the V gene TRBV19; tentatively, D is TRBD1 (6 bases). The specimen was PBMCs or T cells enriched from blood (not recorded which). The sequence was obtained from a woman aged 30 to 39 who had recovered from COVID-19. CDR3 region: CASTKGGRPYNEQFF. The CDR3, as DNA: TGTGCCAGCACCAAAGGGGGTCGGCCTTACAATGAGCAGTTCTTC.